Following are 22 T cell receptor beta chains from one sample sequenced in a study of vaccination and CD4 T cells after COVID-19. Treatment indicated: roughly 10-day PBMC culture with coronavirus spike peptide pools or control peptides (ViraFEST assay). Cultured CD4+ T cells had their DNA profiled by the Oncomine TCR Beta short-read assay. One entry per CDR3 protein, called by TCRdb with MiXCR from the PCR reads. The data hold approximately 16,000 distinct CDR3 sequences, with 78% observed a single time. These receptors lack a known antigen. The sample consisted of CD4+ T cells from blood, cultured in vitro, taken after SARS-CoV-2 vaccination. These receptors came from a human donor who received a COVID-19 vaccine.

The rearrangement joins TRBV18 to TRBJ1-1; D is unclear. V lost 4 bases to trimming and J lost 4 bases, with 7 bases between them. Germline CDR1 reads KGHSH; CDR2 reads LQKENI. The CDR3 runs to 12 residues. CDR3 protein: CASSLSGTEAFF. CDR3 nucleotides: TGTGCCAGCTCACTCTCCGGCACTGAAGCTTTCTTT.

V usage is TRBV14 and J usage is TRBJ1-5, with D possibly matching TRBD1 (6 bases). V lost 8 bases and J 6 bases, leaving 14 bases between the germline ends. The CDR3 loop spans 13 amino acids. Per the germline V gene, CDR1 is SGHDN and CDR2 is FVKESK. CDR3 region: CASGGRGGQPQHF. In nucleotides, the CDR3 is TGTGCCAGCGGGGGCAGGGGCGGTCAGCCCCAGCATTTT.

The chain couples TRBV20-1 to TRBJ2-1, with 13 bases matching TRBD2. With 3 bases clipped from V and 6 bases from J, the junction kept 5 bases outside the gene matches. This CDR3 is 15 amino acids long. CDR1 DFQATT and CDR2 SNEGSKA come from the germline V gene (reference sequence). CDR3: CSASATSGGPNEQFF. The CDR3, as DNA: TGCAGTGCTAGTGCGACTAGCGGGGGGCCCAATGAGCAGTTCTTC.

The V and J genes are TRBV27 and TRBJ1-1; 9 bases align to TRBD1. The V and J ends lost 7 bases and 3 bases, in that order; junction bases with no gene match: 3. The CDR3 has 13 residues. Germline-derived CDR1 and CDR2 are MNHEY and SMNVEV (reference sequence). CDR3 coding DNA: TGTGCCAGCAAACGACAGGGGGACACTGAAGCTTTCTTT. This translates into CASKRQGDTEAFF.

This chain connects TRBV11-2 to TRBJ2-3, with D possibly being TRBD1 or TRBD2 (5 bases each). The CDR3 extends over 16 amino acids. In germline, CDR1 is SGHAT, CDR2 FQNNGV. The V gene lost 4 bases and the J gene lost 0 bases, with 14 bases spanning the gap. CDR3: CASSYGTDPSTDTQYF. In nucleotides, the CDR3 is TGTGCCAGCAGCTACGGGACGGACCCAAGCACAGATACGCAGTATTTT.

CDR3 region: CASSLTGRRNTEAFF. The CDR3, as DNA: TGTGCCAGCAGCTTAACGGGACGGCGGAACACTGAAGCTTTCTTT. V and J are TRBV7-3 and TRBJ1-1; TRBD1 might be the D (5 bases). The CDR3 contains 15 residues. The germline V gene has CDR1 SGHTA and CDR2 FQGTGA. V was cut by 0 bases and J by 1 base, with 9 bases left in between.

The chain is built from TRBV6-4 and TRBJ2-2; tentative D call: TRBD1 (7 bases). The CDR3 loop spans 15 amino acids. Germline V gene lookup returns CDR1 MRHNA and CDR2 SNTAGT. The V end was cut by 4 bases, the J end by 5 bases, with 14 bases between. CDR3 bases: TGTGCCAGCAGTGCCCTCTCAGGGGGGACCGGGGAGCTGTTTTTT. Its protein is CASSALSGGTGELFF.

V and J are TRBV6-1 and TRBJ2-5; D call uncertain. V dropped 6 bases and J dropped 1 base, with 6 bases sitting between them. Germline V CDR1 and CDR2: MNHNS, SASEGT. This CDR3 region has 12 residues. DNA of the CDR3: TGTGCCAGCAGAAGAGCCCAAGAGACCCAGTACTTC. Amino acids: CASRRAQETQYF.

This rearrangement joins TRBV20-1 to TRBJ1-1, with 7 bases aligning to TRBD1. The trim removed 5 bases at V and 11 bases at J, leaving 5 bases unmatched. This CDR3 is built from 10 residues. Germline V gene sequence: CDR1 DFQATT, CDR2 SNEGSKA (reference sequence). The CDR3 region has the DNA TGCAGTGCTCGGACAGGTGTCGCTTTCTTT. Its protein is CSARTGVAFF.

The CDR3 nucleotides are TGTGCCAGTAGTACCGGGATCTATAATTCACCCCTCCACTTT. It specifies CASSTGIYNSPLHF. The chain employs TRBV19 and TRBJ1-6; D gene ambiguous. The CDR3 consists of 14 residues. Looked up from germline, CDR1 is LNHDA and CDR2 is SQIVND (reference sequence). V was trimmed by 4 bases and J by 3 bases, leaving 7 bases between them.

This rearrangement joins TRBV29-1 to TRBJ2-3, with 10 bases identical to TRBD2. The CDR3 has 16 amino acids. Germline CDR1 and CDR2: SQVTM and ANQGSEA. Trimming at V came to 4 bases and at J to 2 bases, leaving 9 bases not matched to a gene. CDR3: CSVAPSGGLYTDTQYF. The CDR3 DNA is TGCAGCGTTGCCCCTAGCGGGGGACTATACACAGATACGCAGTATTTT.

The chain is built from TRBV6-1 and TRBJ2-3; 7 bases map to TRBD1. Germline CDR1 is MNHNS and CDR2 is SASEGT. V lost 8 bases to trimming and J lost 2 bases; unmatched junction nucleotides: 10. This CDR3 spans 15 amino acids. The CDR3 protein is CASQQGITLTDTQYF. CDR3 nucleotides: TGTGCCAGCCAACAGGGGATCACTCTCACAGATACGCAGTATTTT.

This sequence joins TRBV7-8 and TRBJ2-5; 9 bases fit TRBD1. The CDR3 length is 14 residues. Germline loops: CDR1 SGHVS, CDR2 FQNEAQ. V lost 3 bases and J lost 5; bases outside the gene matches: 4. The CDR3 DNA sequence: TGTGCCAGCAGCTTCGGGGACAGGGAGGAGACCCAGTACTTC. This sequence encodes CASSFGDREETQYF.

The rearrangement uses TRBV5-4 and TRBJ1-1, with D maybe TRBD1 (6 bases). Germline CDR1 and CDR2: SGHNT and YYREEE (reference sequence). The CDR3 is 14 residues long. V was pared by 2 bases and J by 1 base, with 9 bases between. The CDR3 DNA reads TGTGCCAGCAGCTTCACAGGGCCGAACACTGAAGCTTTCTTT. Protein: CASSFTGPNTEAFF. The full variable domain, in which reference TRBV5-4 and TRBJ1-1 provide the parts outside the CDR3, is ETGVTQSPTHLIKTRGQQVTLRCSSQSGHNTVSWYQQALGQGPQFIFQYYREEENGRGNFPPRFSGLQFPNYSSELNVNALELDDSALYLCASSFTGPNTEAFFGQGTRLTVV.

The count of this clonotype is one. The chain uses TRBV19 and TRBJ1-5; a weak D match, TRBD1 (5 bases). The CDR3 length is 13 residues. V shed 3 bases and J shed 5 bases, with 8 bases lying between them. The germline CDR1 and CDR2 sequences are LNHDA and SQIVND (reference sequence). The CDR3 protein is CASSIGGYQPQHF. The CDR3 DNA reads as TGTGCCAGTAGTATTGGGGGGTATCAGCCCCAGCATTTT.

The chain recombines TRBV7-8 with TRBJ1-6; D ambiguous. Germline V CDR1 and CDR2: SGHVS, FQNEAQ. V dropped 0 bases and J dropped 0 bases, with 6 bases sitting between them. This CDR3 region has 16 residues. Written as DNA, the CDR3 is TGTGCCAGCAGCTTAGCTGGAGGCTCCTATAATTCACCCCTCCACTTT. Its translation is CASSLAGGSYNSPLHF.

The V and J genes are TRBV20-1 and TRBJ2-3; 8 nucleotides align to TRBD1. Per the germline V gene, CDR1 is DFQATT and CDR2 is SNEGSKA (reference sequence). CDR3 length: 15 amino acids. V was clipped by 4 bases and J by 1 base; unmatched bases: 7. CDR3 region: CSAILTGEGTDTQYF. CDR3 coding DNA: TGCAGTGCTATCTTGACAGGGGAAGGCACAGATACGCAGTATTTT.

The CDR3 loop reads CASSYSGQGALTEAFF. The CDR3, as DNA: TGTGCCAGCAGTTACTCTGGACAGGGGGCTCTCACTGAAGCTTTCTTT. This chain uses TRBV6-5 with TRBJ1-1, with TRBD1 matching over 11 bases. The J segment lost 4 bases and the V segment lost 0 bases, leaving 4 bases of the junction unmatched. Germline lookup yields CDR1 MNHEY and CDR2 SVGAGI. The CDR3 loop spans 16 amino acids.

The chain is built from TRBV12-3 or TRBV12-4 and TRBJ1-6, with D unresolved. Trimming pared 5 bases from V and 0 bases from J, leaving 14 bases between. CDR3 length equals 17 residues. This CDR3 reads CASSRTWRSSYNSPLHF. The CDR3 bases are TGTGCCAGCAGTCGGACCTGGAGGAGCTCCTATAATTCACCCCTCCACTTT.

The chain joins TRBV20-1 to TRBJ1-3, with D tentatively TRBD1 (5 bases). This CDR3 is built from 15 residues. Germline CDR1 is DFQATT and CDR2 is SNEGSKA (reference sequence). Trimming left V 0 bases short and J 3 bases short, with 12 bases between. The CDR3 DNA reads TGCAGTGCTAGAGATGGGGCGGAGGATGGAAACACCATATATTTT. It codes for CSARDGAEDGNTIYF.

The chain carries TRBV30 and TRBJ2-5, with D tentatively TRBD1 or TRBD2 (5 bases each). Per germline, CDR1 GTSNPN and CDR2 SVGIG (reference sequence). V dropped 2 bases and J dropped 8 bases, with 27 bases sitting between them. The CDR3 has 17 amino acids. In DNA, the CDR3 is TGTGCCTGGAGTAGAGGGTCCTTAGAGGGGTCTAAGAGAACCCAGTACTTC. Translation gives CAWSRGSLEGSKRTQYF.

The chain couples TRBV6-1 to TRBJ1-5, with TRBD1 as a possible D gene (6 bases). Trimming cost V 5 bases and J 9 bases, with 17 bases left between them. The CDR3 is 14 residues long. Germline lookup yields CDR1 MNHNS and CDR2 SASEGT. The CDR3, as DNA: TGTGCCAGCAGTATCGACAGGACCCTAGGGCCCCAGCATTTT. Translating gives CASSIDRTLGPQHF.